The present entry profiles one TCR beta chain with its context. V trimming: 2 bases; J trimming: 0 bases; junction bases outside the gene matches: 28. Germline values: CDR1 GTSNPN, CDR2 SVGIG (reference sequence). The CDR3 runs 24 residues. The data originate from a study of control samples from healthy donors and cancer patients. Assay: immunoSEQ multiplex PCR; the TCRdb copy retains only in-frame clones and omits some. The sample yields around 93,000 clones, 85% to 90% seen once. Sequenced sample: blood. This sequence originates from a man aged 25-40 years in good health. This chain links TRBV30 with TRBJ2-2; 9 positions agree with TRBD1. CDR3 DNA sequence: TGTGCCTGGAGTACCTACCCAATCCCCGGGACAGGGCTAAAGGTGGGAGCGAACACCGGGGAGCTGTTTTTT. Residues: CAWSTYPIPGTGLKVGANTGELFF. The variable domain in full, completed from reference TRBV30 and TRBJ2-2, reads SQTIHQWPATLVQPVGSPLSLECTVEGTSNPNLYWYRQAAGRGLQLLFYSVGIGQISSEVPQNLSASRPQDRQFILSSKKLLLSDSGFYLCAWSTYPIPGTGLKVGANTGELFFGEGSRLTVL.